Below, 22 T cell receptor beta chains from the same sample are listed, as sequenced in a study of OX40 agonist ivuxolimab in advanced cancers. TCRdb's table, derived via immunoSEQ multiplex PCR, lists solely in-frame clones and lacks some. The table records around 50,000 clones, around 85% of them present only once. Sample: CD4+ or CD8+ T cells sorted from blood, taken in a trial of the OX40 agonist ivuxolimab. The receptors here all came from an adult with an advanced solid tumor such as melanoma, head and neck, liver or kidney cancer.

The rearrangement links TRBV15 to TRBJ2-5; D perhaps matches TRBD2 (6 bases). The CDR3 is made up of 16 amino acids. The germline V gene encodes CDR1 LNHNV and CDR2 YYDKDF (reference sequence). The V end lost 0 bases, the J end lost 4 bases, and 15 bases lay between the germline ends. CDR3 region: CATSRDGFPGGETQYF. The CDR3 DNA sequence: TGTGCCACCAGCAGAGATGGCTTCCCCGGGGGAGAGACCCAGTACTTC.

J is TRBJ2-1 and V is TRBV27; D is uncertain. The CDR3 covers 17 residues. Trimming shortened V by 4 bases and J by 0 bases, and 16 bases separated the two germline ends. In germline, CDR1 is MNHEY, CDR2 SMNVEV (reference sequence). The CDR3 spells CASSSLSDHDSYNEQFF. CDR3 coding DNA: TGTGCCAGCAGTTCACTGTCTGATCACGACTCCTACAATGAGCAGTTCTTC.

The chain employs TRBV7-9 and TRBJ1-2, with D unclear. The CDR3 has 12 residues. Germline V gene lookup returns CDR1 SEHNR and CDR2 FQNEAQ (reference sequence). Trimming cost V 5 bases and J 6 bases, with 10 bases left between them. The CDR3 is CASSPNFDGYTF. CDR3 DNA: TGTGCCAGCAGCCCGAATTTCGATGGCTACACCTTC.

J is TRBJ2-1 and V is TRBV7-6, with D perhaps TRBD1 (6 bases). With 5 bases removed from V and 6 bases from J, the gap between germline ends came to 20 bases. This CDR3 spans 16 amino acids. Germline values: CDR1 SGHVS, CDR2 FNYEAQ. CDR3 DNA sequence: TGTGCCAGCAGCAAGACAGGTTGGACCTCCATCAATGAGCAGTTCTTC. Translation: CASSKTGWTSINEQFF.

The chain carries TRBV9 and TRBJ2-6; D tentatively fits TRBD1 or TRBD2 (6 bases each). Trimming removed 1 base from V and 4 bases from J, with 18 bases in between. In germline, CDR1 is SGDLS, CDR2 YYNGEE. The CDR3 is 18 amino acids. The CDR3 reads CASSVRVKGDSGANVLTF. The DNA for the CDR3 is TGTGCCAGCAGCGTAAGGGTAAAGGGGGACTCCGGGGCCAACGTCCTGACTTTC.

This chain uses TRBV2 with TRBJ2-1, with TRBD1 as a possible D gene (6 bases). This CDR3 is built from 13 residues. Germline CDR1 SNHLY, CDR2 FYNNEI. V was cut by 7 bases and J by 7 bases, with 14 bases left in between. In DNA form, the CDR3 reads TGTGCCAGCAAACTAGGGGGAATTAATGAGCAGTTCTTC. Its protein product is CASKLGGINEQFF.

This chain uses TRBV9 with TRBJ2-1; 7 bases align to TRBD2. The germline V gene has CDR1 SGDLS and CDR2 YYNGEE. Trimming took 4 bases from V and 7 from J; bases not matched to a gene: 5. The CDR3 totals 13 residues. CDR3: CASSTPGGNEQFF. In DNA, the CDR3 is TGTGCCAGCAGCACCCCGGGAGGTAATGAGCAGTTCTTC.

The V call is TRBV4-3, the J call TRBJ1-5, with D unresolved. The CDR3 has 15 amino acids. From germline, CDR1 is LGHNA and CDR2 YSLEER. Trimming took off 3 bases at V and 1 base at J, with 10 bases between the two ends. The CDR3 coding sequence is TGCGCCAGCAGCCAGGATGTGGGGAGCAATCAGCCCCAGCATTTT. This translates into CASSQDVGSNQPQHF.

The sample holds one count of this clone. The CDR3 reads CSAYGGGWGDETQYF. CDR3 DNA sequence: TGCAGCGCCTATGGGGGGGGGTGGGGCGATGAGACCCAGTACTTC. This rearrangement joins TRBV29-1 to TRBJ2-5; 7 positions agree with TRBD2. The CDR3 has 15 amino acids. Germline V gene lookup returns CDR1 SQVTM and CDR2 ANQGSEA. The V segment lost 7 bases and the J segment 5 bases; nucleotides outside the gene matches: 16.

Comment on this clone: The identical CDR3 is also encoded by other nucleotide sequences in the sample. This rearrangement joins TRBV5-4 to TRBJ2-2; D ambiguous. The V and J ends lost 2 bases and 3 bases respectively, with 5 bases between them. In germline, CDR1 is SGHNT, CDR2 YYREEE (reference sequence). This CDR3 has 13 residues. Here the CDR3 reads CASSLTDTGELFF. In nucleotides, the CDR3 is TGTGCCAGCAGCTTAACAGACACCGGGGAGCTGTTTTTT.

The sample holds one count of this clone. V gene TRBV7-2 combines with J gene TRBJ2-5, with D perhaps matching TRBD1 or TRBD2 (5 bases each). V was pared by 5 bases and J by 5 bases, with 18 bases between. CDR1 is SGHTA and CDR2 is FQGNSA in the germline V gene. This CDR3 region has 15 residues. The CDR3 DNA reads TGTGCCAGCAGCCCCGGGACGGCTCTTCAGGAGACCCAGTACTTC. It encodes CASSPGTALQETQYF.

The V gene is TRBV7-9, the J gene TRBJ2-5; 10 bases map to TRBD1. Germline-derived CDR1 and CDR2 are SEHNR and FQNEAQ (reference sequence). This CDR3 has 16 residues. With V trimmed by 4 bases and J by 5 bases, 10 bases remained unmatched. CDR3 loop: CASSSYGQGERETQYF. In DNA form, the CDR3 reads TGTGCCAGCAGCTCGTACGGACAGGGGGAGCGGGAGACCCAGTACTTC.

The genes are TRBV7-6 and TRBJ2-1, with 7 bases that match TRBD2. V lost 0 bases, J lost 5 bases, and 7 bases stayed unmatched. There are 16 residues in the CDR3. Per the germline V gene, CDR1 is SGHVS and CDR2 is FNYEAQ. CDR3 region: CASSLAGGMIDNEQFF. The CDR3 nucleotides read TGTGCCAGCAGCTTAGCGGGGGGGATGATAGACAATGAGCAGTTCTTC.

The chain is built from TRBV18 and TRBJ1-1; 7 nucleotides line up with TRBD1. The CDR3 contains 15 residues. Per the germline V gene, CDR1 is KGHSH and CDR2 is LQKENI. The V segment lost 6 bases and the J segment 1 base; nucleotides outside the gene matches: 8. This chain's CDR3 is CASSPEDRRNTEAFF. The CDR3 bases are TGTGCCAGCTCGCCAGAGGACAGGAGGAACACTGAAGCTTTCTTT.

The CDR3 DNA is TGTGCCAGCAGCTTAACGGGGGGGCCTTTGGATACGCAGTATTTT. Its translation is CASSLTGGPLDTQYF. The gene calls are TRBV7-2 and TRBJ2-3; 8 nucleotides agree with TRBD2. V trimming: 2 bases; J trimming: 6 bases; junction bases outside the gene matches: 7. Looked up from germline, CDR1 is SGHTA and CDR2 is FQGNSA. The CDR3 runs 15 residues.

V is TRBV4-1 and J is TRBJ2-1; tentatively, D is TRBD1 or TRBD2 (5 bases each). V was trimmed by 0 bases and J by 5 bases, leaving 11 bases between them. The CDR3 extends over 15 amino acids. Germline V CDR1 and CDR2: MGHRA, YSYEKL. Here the CDR3 reads CASSQDEGRNNEQFF. The DNA for the CDR3 is TGCGCCAGCAGCCAAGATGAGGGGCGGAACAATGAGCAGTTCTTC.

The rearrangement uses TRBV4-3 and TRBJ1-4; D ambiguous. CDR3 size: 16 residues. Trimming left V 0 bases short and J 0 bases short, with 8 bases between. Germline CDR1 is LGHNA and CDR2 is YSLEER. CDR3 coding DNA: TGCGCCAGCAGCCAAGATGCCCCGCCAACTAATGAAAAACTGTTTTTT. This gives the protein CASSQDAPPTNEKLFF.

The table lists this clone with a count of one. The chain recombines TRBV6-5 with TRBJ2-2; D is uncertain. The CDR3 length is 14 residues. Trimming stripped 7 bases from V and 0 bases from J, with 9 bases between. Germline V gene sequence: CDR1 MNHEY, CDR2 SVGAGI. The CDR3 loop is CASIENANTGELFF. The DNA of the CDR3 is TGTGCCAGCATCGAAAACGCGAACACCGGGGAGCTGTTTTTT.

This chain joins TRBV11-2 and TRBJ2-5; the D gene could be TRBD1 or TRBD2 (5 bases each). The V end was cut by 3 bases, the J end by 5 bases, with 22 bases between. Germline values: CDR1 SGHAT, CDR2 FQNNGV. The CDR3 is 17 residues long. CDR3 amino acids: CASSFPGHGAFEETQYF. CDR3 bases: TGTGCCAGCAGCTTCCCAGGGCACGGGGCTTTCGAGGAGACCCAGTACTTC.

For the CDR3, the DNA is TGTGCCAGCAGCGTAGGGACTAGCGGGGTTACGCAGTATTTT. Its translation is CASSVGTSGVTQYF. The chain is built from TRBV9 and TRBJ2-3, with 12 bases identical to TRBD2. CDR1 is SGDLS, CDR2 YYNGEE, per germline. This CDR3 has 14 residues. The ends lost 0 bases at V and 8 bases at J; junction bases unmatched: 1.

The chain joins TRBV6-6 to TRBJ1-6; D remains ambiguous. The length of the CDR3 is 14 residues. Trimming pared 2 bases from V and 10 bases from J, leaving 12 bases between. CDR1 is MNHNY, CDR2 SVGAGI, per germline (reference sequence). CDR3 sequence reads: CASSYRLEGSPLHF. The CDR3 coding sequence is TGTGCCAGCAGTTACCGATTAGAGGGATCACCCCTCCACTTT.

Notes on this clone: The germline gene is not matched at one end of the junction; a read error may be the cause. The chain couples TRBV6-1 to TRBJ2-1, with TRBD1 as a possible D gene (7 bases). CDR3 length: 14 residues. CDR1 and CDR2 from the germline V gene are MNHNS and SASEGT. DNA of the CDR3: TGTGCCAGTATTCCCAGGGGGGCCTACACTGAGCAGTTCTTC. Protein product: CASIPRGAYTEQFF.